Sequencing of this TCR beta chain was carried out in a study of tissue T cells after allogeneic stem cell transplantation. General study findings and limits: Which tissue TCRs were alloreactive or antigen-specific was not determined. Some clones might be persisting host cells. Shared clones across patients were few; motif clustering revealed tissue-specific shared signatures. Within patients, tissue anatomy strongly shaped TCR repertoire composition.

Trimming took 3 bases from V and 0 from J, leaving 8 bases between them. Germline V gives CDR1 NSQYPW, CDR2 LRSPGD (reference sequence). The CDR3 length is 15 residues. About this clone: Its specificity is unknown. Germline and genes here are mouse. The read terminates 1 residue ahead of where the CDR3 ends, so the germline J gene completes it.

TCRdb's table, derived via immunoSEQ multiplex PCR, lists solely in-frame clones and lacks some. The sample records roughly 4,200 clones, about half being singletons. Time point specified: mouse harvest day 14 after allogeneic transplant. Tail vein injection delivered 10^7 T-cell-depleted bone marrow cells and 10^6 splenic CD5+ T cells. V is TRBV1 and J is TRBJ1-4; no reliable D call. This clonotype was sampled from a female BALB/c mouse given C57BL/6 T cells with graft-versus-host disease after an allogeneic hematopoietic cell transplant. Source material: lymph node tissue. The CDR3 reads CTCSASTVSNERLFF. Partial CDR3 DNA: TGCACCTGCAGTGCGTCGACGGTTTCCAACGAAAGATTATTT. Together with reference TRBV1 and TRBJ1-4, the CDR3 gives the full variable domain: VTLLEQNPRWRLVPRGQAVNLRCILKNSQYPWMSWYQQDLQKQLQWLFTLRSPGDKEVKSLPGADYLATRVTDTELRLQVANMSQGRTLYCTCSASTVSNERLFFGHGTKLSVL.